This is a list of T cell receptor beta chains from one sample in a study of blood T cell repertoires in COVID-19. TCRdb keeps only in-frame clones here, not all; method: immunoSEQ multiplex PCR. The repertoire holds some 200,000 clones, with around 81% as singletons. Material: PBMCs or T cells enriched from blood (not recorded which). The receptors originated from a woman aged 50 to 65 with acute COVID-19. Each CDR3 is given with its conserved first and last residue. A D gene is named only where the DNA matches it firmly. Only some rows state a clone size, as once, few, many or a class for expanded clones.

abundance	d_gene	v_gene	j_gene	CDR3nt	CDR3aa
NA	TRBD1	TRBV7-2	TRBJ2-2	TGTGCCAGCAGCTCGACAGGGGTGATCGGGGAGCTGTTTTTT	CASSSTGVIGELFF
NA	NA	TRBV18	TRBJ1-5	TGTGCCAGCTCACCATCCCCGGACAGAAATCAGCCCCAGCATTTT	CASSPSPDRNQPQHF
once	NA	TRBV19	TRBJ1-2	TGTGCCAGTAGTCTGCTGGGGGCTGGCTATGGCTACACCTTC	CASSLLGAGYGYTF
NA	NA	TRBV6-4	TRBJ2-3	TGTGCCAGCAGTGACTATGGCGGATCTAGCACAGATACGCAGTATTTT	CASSDYGGSSTDTQYF
NA	NA	TRBV5-1	TRBJ1-4	TGCGCCAGCAGCAGGGACAAGCCCTATGAAAAACTGTTTTTT	CASSRDKPYEKLFF
NA	TRBD1	TRBV20-1	TRBJ1-2	TGCAGTGCTGGTGGACAGGGAAGGTTTTACGGCTACACCTTC	CSAGGQGRFYGYTF
NA	TRBD2	TRBV2	TRBJ2-3	TGTGCCAGCGGGGGGGGAACAAGAGATACGCAGTATTTT	CASGGGTRDTQYF
NA	NA	TRBV3-1/TRBV3-2	TRBJ2-1	TGTGCCAGCCGAACTAGAACGGGAGACGGGCTTGAGCAGTTCTTC	CASRTRTGDGLEQFF
NA	NA	TRBV6-5	TRBJ1-1	TGTGCCAGCAGTTACTCGACTAAAACGGGGAATACTGAAGCTTTCTTT	CASSYSTKTGNTEAFF
NA	NA	TRBV5-1	TRBJ2-5	TGCGCCAGCAGCCACGGTAGGGGGACCCAAGAGACCCAGTACTTC	CASSHGRGTQETQYF
NA	TRBD1	TRBV4-2	TRBJ2-7	TGTGCCAGCAGCCATGCCGGGACAGCAGTTGGAGAGCAGTACTTC	CASSHAGTAVGEQYF
NA	TRBD1	TRBV6-2/TRBV6-3	TRBJ1-2	TGTGCCAGCAGTTACAGAGGGACAGGTGAATTATATGGCTACACCTTC	CASSYRGTGELYGYTF
NA	TRBD1	TRBV18	TRBJ1-1	TGTGCCAGCTCATCCGCTACAGGGGGCACTGAAGCTTTCTTT	CASSSATGGTEAFF
NA	TRBD1	TRBV15	TRBJ1-5	TGTGCCACCAGCGGACAGGGGGGGAGCAATCAGCCCCAGCATTTT	CATSGQGGSNQPQHF
NA	NA	TRBV29-1	TRBJ1-5	TGCAGCGTTGGGACGGATCCCGCGGGAGATCAGCCCCAGCATTTT	CSVGTDPAGDQPQHF
NA	NA	TRBV5-1	TRBJ2-6	TGCGCCAGCAGGAGTTCGCCTGGGGCCAACGTCCTGACTTTC	CASRSSPGANVLTF
NA	NA	TRBV2	TRBJ2-6	TGTGCCAGGACAGTTGGGGCCAACGTCCTGACTTTC	CARTVGANVLTF
NA	NA	TRBV4-3	TRBJ1-4	TGCGCCAGCAGCCAAGATCTACCACGAGGCCGGGGGGAAAAACTGTTTTTT	CASSQDLPRGRGEKLFF
few	NA	TRBV14	TRBJ2-2	TGTGCCAGCAGCCAAGATTCCGCGCATCTAGAAAGGAGGGAGCTGTTTTTT	CASSQDSAHLERRELFF
NA	TRBD2	TRBV3-1/TRBV3-2	TRBJ2-4	TGTGCCAGCAGCCAAGATGGGGTAGCGGGGATAGCCAAAAACATTCAGTACTTC	CASSQDGVAGIAKNIQYF
few	NA	TRBV27	TRBJ1-2	TGTGCCAGCAGAACGGCAGCGTCATGGGGGGGCTATGGCTACACCTTC	CASRTAASWGGYGYTF
NA	TRBD1	TRBV3-1/TRBV3-2	TRBJ1-4	TGTGCCAGCAGCCCCTTTGACAGGGGAAAACTGTTTTTT	CASSPFDRGKLFF
NA	TRBD1	TRBV7-2	TRBJ2-7	TGTGCCAGCAGTTCGCAAGGGACAGGGTTGTCCTACGAGCAGTACTTC	CASSSQGTGLSYEQYF
NA	TRBD1	TRBV12-3/TRBV12-4	TRBJ2-7	TGTGCCAGCAGTAGACAGGGGACCTACGAGCAGTACTTC	CASSRQGTYEQYF
NA	TRBD1	TRBV11-3	TRBJ2-7	TGTGCCAGCAGCTTAGGGGAGACAGGGCGCGAGCAGTACTTC	CASSLGETGREQYF
NA	NA	TRBV30	TRBJ1-1	TGTGCCTGGCGGGGAGGTGGGATGAACACTGAAGCTTTCTTT	CAWRGGGMNTEAFF
NA	TRBD1	TRBV2	TRBJ2-7	TGTGCCAGCAGTGTCCGGGACAGGTACGAGCAGTACTTC	CASSVRDRYEQYF
NA	TRBD1	TRBV19	TRBJ1-1	TGTGCCAGTAATTCTGGGACAGGGGGCTTTGACACTGAAGCTTTCTTT	CASNSGTGGFDTEAFF
NA	TRBD2	TRBV28	TRBJ2-7	TGTGCCAGCAGTCCCCGTGGTGGGGGGGTTCATTTC	CASSPRGGGVHF
NA	NA	TRBV18	TRBJ1-1	TGTGCCAGCTCACCGTCCAGGGACACTGAAGCTTTCTTT	CASSPSRDTEAFF
NA	NA	TRBV6-2/TRBV6-3	TRBJ2-2	TGTGCCAGCGGTTGGAGGGGGGGCAACGGGGAGCTGTTTTTT	CASGWRGGNGELFF
NA	TRBD1	TRBV27	TRBJ1-2	TGTGCCAGCAAACCTTGGGGGACAGATTATGGCTACACCTTC	CASKPWGTDYGYTF
NA	TRBD1	TRBV6-5	TRBJ1-4	TGTGCCAGCAGTCAGACAGGGTACGGAAAACTGTTTTTT	CASSQTGYGKLFF
NA	NA	TRBV28	TRBJ1-1	TGTGCCAGCAGTTCTCCAACCCTGGGGGGGACTGAAGCTTTCTTT	CASSSPTLGGTEAFF
NA	NA	TRBV21-1	TRBJ1-2	TGTGCCAGCAGCAAAAAGGACAGGGGGCGCGGGTATGGCTACACCTTC	CASSKKDRGRGYGYTF
few	NA	TRBV2	TRBJ1-5	TGTGCCAGCAGTGAAGCGTGGGGAGGAAATCAGCCCCAGCATTTT	CASSEAWGGNQPQHF
medium-sized	TRBD2	TRBV5-1	TRBJ2-3	TGCGCCAGCAGCGAATTAGCGGGAGTTTCAGCGGATACGCAGTATTTT	CASSELAGVSADTQYF
few	TRBD1	TRBV30	TRBJ1-5	TGTGCCTGGAGAGGGACAGGGGAATATCAGCCCCAGCATTTT	CAWRGTGEYQPQHF
NA	NA	TRBV4-3	TRBJ1-5	TGCGCCAGCAGCCAAGATACCGGGAGCAATCAGCCCCAGCATTTT	CASSQDTGSNQPQHF
NA	NA	TRBV7-2	TRBJ2-5	TGTGCCAGCAGCCAACAAGGGGGAGAGTCAGAGACCCAGTACTTC	CASSQQGGESETQYF
NA	TRBD1	TRBV19	TRBJ2-7	TGTGCCAGTAGTATAGGCCCGCCGGGACAGGGACCGTACGAGCAGTACTTC	CASSIGPPGQGPYEQYF
NA	TRBD1	TRBV27	TRBJ1-1	TGTGCCACTCGGAACAGGGGCATGAACACTGAAGCTTTCTTT	CATRNRGMNTEAFF
NA	NA	TRBV5-5	TRBJ2-1	TGTGCCAGCAGCTTGAGCCCGACAAAGGATACTAGAAATGAGCAGTTCTTC	CASSLSPTKDTRNEQFF